This T cell receptor beta chain appears in the sequencing data of a study of cytomegalovirus exposure and HLA in healthy donors. Overall study findings and caveats: Presence/absence analyses supposed approximately even sequencing depth among donors. Excluded were some V segments that proved indistinguishable, including TRBV6-2 and TRBV6-3. A cluster of highly shared sequence variants was likely a sequencing artifact.

This clone has only one observation. Its antigen remains unidentified. The CDR3 is 15 residues long. From germline, CDR1 is SGDLS and CDR2 YYNGEE. Unmatched junction bases numbered 2, after V lost 1 base and J lost 4 bases. It was with 60 Vbeta and 13 Jbeta primers that the PCR ran. Using immunoSEQ multiplex PCR, the repertoire was profiled, and TCRdb retains in-frame clones only, with some absent. The sample has some 150,000 clones, 75% to 85% seen once; the top ten hold about 2.4%. The V and J genes are TRBV9 and TRBJ2-3; 11 bases fit TRBD2. The sample comprised PBMCs. This sequence was found in a man in his forties or fifties in good health and CMV-seronegative. The chain's CDR3 is CASSVTLAGADTQYF. In DNA form, the CDR3 reads TGTGCCAGCAGCGTAACACTAGCGGGAGCAGATACGCAGTATTTT. The variable domain in full, with the rest retrieved from reference TRBV9 and TRBJ2-3, is DSGVTQTPKHLITATGQRVTLRCSPRSGDLSVYWYQQSLDQGLQFLIQYYNGEERAKGNILERFSAQQFPDLHSELNLSSLELGDSALYFCASSVTLAGADTQYFGPGTRLTVL.